Sequencing of this T cell receptor beta chain was carried out in a study of blood T cell repertoires in COVID-19. Background on the study: Material from acute and convalescent COVID-19 was sourced from the United States, Italy and Spain. T cells, B-cell-depleted T cells, or PBMCs supplied cDNA or gDNA.

The authors' processing: Estimation of nucleated cell counts was performed using reference gene primer amplification. Sequenced by immunoSEQ multiplex PCR; TCRdb stores in-frame clones only, minus some. D and trimming were read from the DNA, whereas the V and J calls and clone size are those reported in that table. The table includes under 200,000 clones, 70% to 90% detected once. CDR3 length equals 12 residues. CDR1 is SGDLS and CDR2 is YYNGEE in the germline V gene. Trimming removed 3 bases at V and 9 bases at J, with 7 bases between. Sequencing was carried out using peripheral blood. The V call is TRBV9, the J call TRBJ2-6, with unresolved D. The TCR originated in a man in his sixties with active or convalescent COVID-19. The CDR3 coding sequence is TGTGCCAGCAGCGCCCTCTACAACGTCCTGACTTTC. Encoded protein: CASSALYNVLTF. Looking up the rest from reference TRBV9 and TRBJ2-6 gives the full variable domain: DSGVTQTPKHLITATGQRVTLRCSPRSGDLSVYWYQQSLDQGLQFLIQYYNGEERAKGNILERFSAQQFPDLHSELNLSSLELGDSALYFCASSALYNVLTFGAGSRLTVL.